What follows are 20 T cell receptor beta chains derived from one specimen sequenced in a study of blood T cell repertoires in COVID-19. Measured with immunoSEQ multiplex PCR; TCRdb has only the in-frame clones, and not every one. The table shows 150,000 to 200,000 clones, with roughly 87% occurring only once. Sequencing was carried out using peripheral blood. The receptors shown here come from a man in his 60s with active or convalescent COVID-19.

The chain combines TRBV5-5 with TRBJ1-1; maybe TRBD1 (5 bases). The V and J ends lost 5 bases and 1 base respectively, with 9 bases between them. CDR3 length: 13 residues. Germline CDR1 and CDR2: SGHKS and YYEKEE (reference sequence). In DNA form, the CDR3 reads TGTGCCAGCAGGTTGACAGCGAACACTGAAGCTTTCTTT. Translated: CASRLTANTEAFF.

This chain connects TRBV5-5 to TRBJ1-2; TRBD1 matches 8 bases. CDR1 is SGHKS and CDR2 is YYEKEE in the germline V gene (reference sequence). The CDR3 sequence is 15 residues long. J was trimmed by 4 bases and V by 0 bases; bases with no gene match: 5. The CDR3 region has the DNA TGTGCCAGCAGCTTGGTGGGACAGGCTTTCTATGGCTACACCTTC. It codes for CASSLVGQAFYGYTF.

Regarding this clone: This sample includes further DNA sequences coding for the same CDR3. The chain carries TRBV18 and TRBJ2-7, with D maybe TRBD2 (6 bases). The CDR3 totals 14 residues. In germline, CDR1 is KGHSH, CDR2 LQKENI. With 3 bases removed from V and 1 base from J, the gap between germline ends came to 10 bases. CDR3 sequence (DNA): TGTGCCAGCTCACCGGGACTCGTATCCTACGAGCAGTACTTC. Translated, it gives CASSPGLVSYEQYF.

CDR3 coding DNA: TGTGCCAGCAGTTTAGGGAGATCCCCTGAAGCTTTCTTT. Protein: CASSLGRSPEAFF. The chain links TRBV28 to TRBJ1-1; D ambiguous. Germline values: CDR1 MDHEN, CDR2 SYDVKM. The CDR3 covers 13 residues. V gave up 2 bases and J gave up 6 bases, with 10 bases separating them.

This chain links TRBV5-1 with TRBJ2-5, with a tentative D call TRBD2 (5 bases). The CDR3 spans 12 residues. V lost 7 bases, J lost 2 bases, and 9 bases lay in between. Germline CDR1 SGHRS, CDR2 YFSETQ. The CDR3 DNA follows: TGCGCCAGCCGCCGGGGTCAAGAGACCCAGTACTTC. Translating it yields CASRRGQETQYF.

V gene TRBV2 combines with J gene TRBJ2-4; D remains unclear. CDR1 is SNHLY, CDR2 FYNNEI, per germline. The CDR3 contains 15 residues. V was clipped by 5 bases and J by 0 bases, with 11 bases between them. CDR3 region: CASSTQTLAKNIQYF. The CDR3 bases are TGTGCCAGCAGTACACAGACCCTAGCCAAAAACATTCAGTACTTC.

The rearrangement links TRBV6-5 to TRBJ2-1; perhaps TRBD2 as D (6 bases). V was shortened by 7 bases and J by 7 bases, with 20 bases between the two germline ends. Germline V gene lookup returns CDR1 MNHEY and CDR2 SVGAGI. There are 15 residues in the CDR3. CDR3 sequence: CASTPRVGAGNEQFF. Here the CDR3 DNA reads TGTGCCAGCACCCCTCGAGTGGGCGCGGGAAATGAGCAGTTCTTC.

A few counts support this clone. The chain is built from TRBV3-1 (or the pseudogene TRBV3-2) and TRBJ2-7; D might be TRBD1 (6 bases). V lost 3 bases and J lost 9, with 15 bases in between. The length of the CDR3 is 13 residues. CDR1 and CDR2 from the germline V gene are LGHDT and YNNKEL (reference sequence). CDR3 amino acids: CASSHSDRTLQYF. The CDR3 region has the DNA TGTGCCAGCAGCCACTCAGACAGGACTTTGCAGTACTTC.

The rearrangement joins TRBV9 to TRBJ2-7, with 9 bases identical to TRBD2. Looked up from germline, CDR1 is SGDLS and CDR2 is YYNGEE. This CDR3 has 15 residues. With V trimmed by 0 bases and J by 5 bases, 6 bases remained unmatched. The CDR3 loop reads CASSVVASGADEQYF. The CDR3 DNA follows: TGTGCCAGCAGCGTAGTGGCTAGCGGGGCAGACGAGCAGTACTTC. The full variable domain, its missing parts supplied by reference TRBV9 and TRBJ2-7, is DSGVTQTPKHLITATGQRVTLRCSPRSGDLSVYWYQQSLDQGLQFLIQYYNGEERAKGNILERFSAQQFPDLHSELNLSSLELGDSALYFCASSVVASGADEQYFGPGTRLTVT.

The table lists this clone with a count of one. The CDR3 here is CASSAQFNQPQHF. Here the CDR3 DNA reads TGTGCCAGCAGCGCACAGTTCAATCAGCCCCAGCATTTT. The chain employs TRBV7-2 and TRBJ1-5; D unresolved. CDR3 length: 13 residues. V was clipped by 5 bases and J by 3 bases, with 8 bases between them. CDR1 is SGHTA and CDR2 is FQGNSA in the germline V gene.

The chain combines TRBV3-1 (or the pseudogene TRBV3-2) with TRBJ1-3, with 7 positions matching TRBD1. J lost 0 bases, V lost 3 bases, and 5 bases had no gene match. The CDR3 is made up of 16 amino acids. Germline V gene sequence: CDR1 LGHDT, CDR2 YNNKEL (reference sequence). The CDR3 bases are TGTGCCAGCAGCCACGGACAGGAGAGCTCTGGAAACACCATATATTTT. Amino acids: CASSHGQESSGNTIYF.

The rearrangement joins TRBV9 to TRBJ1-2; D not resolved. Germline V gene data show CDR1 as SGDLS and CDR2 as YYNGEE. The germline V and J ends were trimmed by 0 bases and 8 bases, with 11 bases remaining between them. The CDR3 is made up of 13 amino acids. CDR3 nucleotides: TGTGCCAGCAGCGTAGGTTCAATCGGGGGCTACACCTTC. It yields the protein CASSVGSIGGYTF.

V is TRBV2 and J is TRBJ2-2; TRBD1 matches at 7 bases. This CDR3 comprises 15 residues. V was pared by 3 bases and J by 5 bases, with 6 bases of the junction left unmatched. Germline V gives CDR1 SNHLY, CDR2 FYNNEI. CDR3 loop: CASSDVRGPTGELFF. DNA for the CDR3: TGTGCCAGCAGTGACGTGAGGGGGCCTACCGGGGAGCTGTTTTTT.

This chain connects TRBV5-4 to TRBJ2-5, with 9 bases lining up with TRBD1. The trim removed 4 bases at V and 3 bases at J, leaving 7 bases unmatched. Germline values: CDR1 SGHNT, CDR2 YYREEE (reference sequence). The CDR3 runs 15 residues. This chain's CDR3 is CASSPLDRGKETQYF. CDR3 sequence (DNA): TGTGCCAGCAGCCCACTGGACAGGGGAAAAGAGACCCAGTACTTC.

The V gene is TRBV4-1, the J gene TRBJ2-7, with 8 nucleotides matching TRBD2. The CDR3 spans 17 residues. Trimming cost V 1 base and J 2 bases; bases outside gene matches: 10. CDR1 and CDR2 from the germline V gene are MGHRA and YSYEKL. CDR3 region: CASSQGLSSGVTYEQYF. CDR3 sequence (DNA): TGCGCCAGCAGCCAAGGGCTTAGTAGCGGGGTAACCTACGAGCAGTACTTC.

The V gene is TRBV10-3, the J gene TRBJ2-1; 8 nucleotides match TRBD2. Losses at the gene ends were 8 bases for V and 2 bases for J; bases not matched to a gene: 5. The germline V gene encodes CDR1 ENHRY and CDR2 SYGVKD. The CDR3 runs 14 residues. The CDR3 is CAISRGGPYNEQFF. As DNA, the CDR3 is TGTGCCATCTCCCGCGGGGGGCCCTACAATGAGCAGTTCTTC.

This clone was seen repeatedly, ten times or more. The chain's CDR3 is CASSLTGQGVHEQYF. CDR3 DNA sequence: TGTGCCAGCAGCTTGACCGGACAGGGGGTCCACGAGCAGTACTTC. The J gene is TRBJ2-7, the V gene TRBV7-6; 10 nucleotides line up with TRBD1. The CDR3 spans 15 residues. V lost 3 bases and J lost 5; bases outside the gene matches: 7. Germline-derived CDR1 and CDR2 are SGHVS and FNYEAQ.

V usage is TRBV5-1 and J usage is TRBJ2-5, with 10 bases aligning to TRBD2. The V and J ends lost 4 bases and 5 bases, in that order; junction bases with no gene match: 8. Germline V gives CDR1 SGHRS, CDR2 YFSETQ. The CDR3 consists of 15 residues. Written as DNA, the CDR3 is TGCGCCAGCAGCGCTCGAGCGGGGGGGGAGGAGACCCAGTACTTC. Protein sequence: CASSARAGGEETQYF.

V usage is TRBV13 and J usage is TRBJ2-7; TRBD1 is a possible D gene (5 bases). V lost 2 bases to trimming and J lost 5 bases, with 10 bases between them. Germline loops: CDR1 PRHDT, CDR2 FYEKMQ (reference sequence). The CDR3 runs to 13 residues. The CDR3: CASSLKPGHEQYF. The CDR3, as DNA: TGTGCCAGCAGCTTAAAGCCAGGGCACGAGCAGTACTTC.

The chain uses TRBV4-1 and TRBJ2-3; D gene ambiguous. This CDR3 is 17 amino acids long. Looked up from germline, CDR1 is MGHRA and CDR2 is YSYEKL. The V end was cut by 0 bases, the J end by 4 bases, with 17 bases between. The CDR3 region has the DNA TGCGCCAGCAGCCAAGAGACACCAATGGTATTATCAGATACGCAGTATTTT. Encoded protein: CASSQETPMVLSDTQYF.